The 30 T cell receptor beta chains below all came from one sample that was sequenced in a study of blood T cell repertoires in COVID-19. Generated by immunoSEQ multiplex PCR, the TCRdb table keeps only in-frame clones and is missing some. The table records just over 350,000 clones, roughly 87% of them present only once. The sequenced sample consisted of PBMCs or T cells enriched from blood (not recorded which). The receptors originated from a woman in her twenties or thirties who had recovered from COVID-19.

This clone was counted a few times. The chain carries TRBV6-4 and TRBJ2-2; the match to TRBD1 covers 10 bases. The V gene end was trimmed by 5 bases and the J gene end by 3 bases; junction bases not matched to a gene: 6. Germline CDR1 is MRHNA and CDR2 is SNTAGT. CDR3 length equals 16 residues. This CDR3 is CASSPGTGVHTGELFF. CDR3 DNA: TGTGCCAGCAGTCCTGGGACAGGGGTCCACACCGGGGAGCTGTTTTTT.

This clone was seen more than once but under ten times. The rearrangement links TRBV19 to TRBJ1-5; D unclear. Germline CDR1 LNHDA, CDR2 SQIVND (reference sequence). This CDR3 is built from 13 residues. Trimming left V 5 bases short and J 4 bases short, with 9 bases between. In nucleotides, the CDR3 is TGTGCCAGTAGTGGGCACTTGAATCAGCCCCAGCATTTT. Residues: CASSGHLNQPQHF.

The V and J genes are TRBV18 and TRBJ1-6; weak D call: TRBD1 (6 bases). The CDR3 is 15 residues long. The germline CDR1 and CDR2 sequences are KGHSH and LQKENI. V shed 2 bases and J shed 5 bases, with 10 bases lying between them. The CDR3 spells CASSPGTTDNSPLHF. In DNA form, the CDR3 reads TGTGCCAGCTCACCAGGGACAACCGATAATTCACCCCTCCACTTT.

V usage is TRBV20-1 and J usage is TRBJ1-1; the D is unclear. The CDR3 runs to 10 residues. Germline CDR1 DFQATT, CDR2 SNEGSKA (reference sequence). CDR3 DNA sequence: TGCAGCGCTCGGAGGGATGAAGCTTTCTTT. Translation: CSARRDEAFF.

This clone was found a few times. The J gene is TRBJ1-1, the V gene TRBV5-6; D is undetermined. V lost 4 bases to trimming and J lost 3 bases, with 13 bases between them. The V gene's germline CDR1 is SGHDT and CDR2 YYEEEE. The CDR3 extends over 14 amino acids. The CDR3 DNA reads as TGTGCCAGCAGCGCAGAGGGTATCTACACTGAAGCTTTCTTT. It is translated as CASSAEGIYTEAFF.

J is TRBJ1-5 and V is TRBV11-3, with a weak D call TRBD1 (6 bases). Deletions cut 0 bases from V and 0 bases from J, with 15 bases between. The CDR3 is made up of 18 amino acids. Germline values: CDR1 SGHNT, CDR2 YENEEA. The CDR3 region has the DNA TGTGCCAGCAGCTTAGACGAGCGGGACAACTATAGCAATCAGCCCCAGCATTTT. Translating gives CASSLDERDNYSNQPQHF.

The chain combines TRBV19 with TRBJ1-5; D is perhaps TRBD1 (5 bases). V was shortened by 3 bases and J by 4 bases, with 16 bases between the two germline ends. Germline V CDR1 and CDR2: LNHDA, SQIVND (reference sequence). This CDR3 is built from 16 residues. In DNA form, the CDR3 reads TGTGCCAGTAGTATCCCTCCCTCCGACAGAAATCAGCCCCAGCATTTT. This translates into CASSIPPSDRNQPQHF.

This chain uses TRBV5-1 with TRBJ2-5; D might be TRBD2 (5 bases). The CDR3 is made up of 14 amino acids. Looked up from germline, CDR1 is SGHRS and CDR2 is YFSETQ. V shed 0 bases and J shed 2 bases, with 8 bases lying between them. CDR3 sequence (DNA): TGCGCCAGCAGCTTGGAGCCGGGACAAGAGACCCAGTACTTC. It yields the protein CASSLEPGQETQYF. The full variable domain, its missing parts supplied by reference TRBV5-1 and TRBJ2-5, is KAGVTQTPRYLIKTRGQQVTLSCSPISGHRSVSWYQQTPGQGLQFLFEYFSETQRNKGNFPGRFSGRQFSNSRSEMNVSTLELGDSALYLCASSLEPGQETQYFGPGTRLLVL.

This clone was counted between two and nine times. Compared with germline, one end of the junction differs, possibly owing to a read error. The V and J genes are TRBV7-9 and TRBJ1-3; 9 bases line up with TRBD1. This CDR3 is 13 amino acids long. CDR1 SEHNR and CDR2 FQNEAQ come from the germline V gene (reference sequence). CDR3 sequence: CAGRQGAGNTIYF. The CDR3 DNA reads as TGTGCCGGCAGACAGGGGGCTGGAAACACCATATATTTT.

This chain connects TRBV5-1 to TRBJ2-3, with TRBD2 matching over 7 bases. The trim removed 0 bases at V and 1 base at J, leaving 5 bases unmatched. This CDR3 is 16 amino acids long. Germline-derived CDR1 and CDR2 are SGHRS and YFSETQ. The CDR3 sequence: CASSLASTSGTDTQYF. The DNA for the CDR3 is TGCGCCAGCAGCTTGGCCTCAACTAGCGGCACAGATACGCAGTATTTT. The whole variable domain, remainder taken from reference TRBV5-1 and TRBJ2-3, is KAGVTQTPRYLIKTRGQQVTLSCSPISGHRSVSWYQQTPGQGLQFLFEYFSETQRNKGNFPGRFSGRQFSNSRSEMNVSTLELGDSALYLCASSLASTSGTDTQYFGPGTRLTVL.

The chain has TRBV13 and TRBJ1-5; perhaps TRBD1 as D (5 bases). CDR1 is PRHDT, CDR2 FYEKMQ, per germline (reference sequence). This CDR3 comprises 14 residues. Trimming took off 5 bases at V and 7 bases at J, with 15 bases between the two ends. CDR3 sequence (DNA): TGTGCCAGCAGCAATGGGCAGGGAGGACAGCCCCAGCATTTT. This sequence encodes CASSNGQGGQPQHF.

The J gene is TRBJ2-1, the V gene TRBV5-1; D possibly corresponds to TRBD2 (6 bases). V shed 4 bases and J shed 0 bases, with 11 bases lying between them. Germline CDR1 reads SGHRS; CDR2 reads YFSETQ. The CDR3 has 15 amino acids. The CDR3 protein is CASSLGLYSYNEQFF. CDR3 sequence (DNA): TGCGCCAGCAGCCTAGGACTATACTCCTACAATGAGCAGTTCTTC.

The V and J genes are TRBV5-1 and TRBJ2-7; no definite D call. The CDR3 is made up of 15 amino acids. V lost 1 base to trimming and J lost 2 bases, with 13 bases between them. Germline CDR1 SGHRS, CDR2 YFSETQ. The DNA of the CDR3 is TGCGCCAGCAGCTTGTCCCCTTCGACAACCTACGAGCAGTACTTC. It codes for CASSLSPSTTYEQYF. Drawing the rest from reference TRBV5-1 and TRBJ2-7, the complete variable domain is KAGVTQTPRYLIKTRGQQVTLSCSPISGHRSVSWYQQTPGQGLQFLFEYFSETQRNKGNFPGRFSGRQFSNSRSEMNVSTLELGDSALYLCASSLSPSTTYEQYFGPGTRLTVT.

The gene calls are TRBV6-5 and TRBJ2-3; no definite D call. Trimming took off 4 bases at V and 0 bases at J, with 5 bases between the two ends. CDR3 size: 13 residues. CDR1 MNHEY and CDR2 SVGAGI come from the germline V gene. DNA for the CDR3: TGTGCCAGCAGTTCCCCGAGCACAGATACGCAGTATTTT. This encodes CASSSPSTDTQYF.

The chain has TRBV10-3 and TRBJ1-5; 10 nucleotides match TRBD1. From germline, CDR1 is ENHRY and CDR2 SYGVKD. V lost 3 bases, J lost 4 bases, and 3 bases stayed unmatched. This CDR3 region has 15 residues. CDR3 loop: CAISEWGQGNQPQHF. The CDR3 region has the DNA TGTGCCATCAGTGAATGGGGACAGGGGAATCAGCCCCAGCATTTT.

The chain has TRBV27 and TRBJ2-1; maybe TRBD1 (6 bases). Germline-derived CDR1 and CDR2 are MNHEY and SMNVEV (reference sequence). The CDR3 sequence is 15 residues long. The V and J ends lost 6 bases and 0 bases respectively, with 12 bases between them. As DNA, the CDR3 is TGTGCCAGCAGGCAGGGGACCAGCTCCTACAATGAGCAGTTCTTC. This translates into CASRQGTSSYNEQFF.

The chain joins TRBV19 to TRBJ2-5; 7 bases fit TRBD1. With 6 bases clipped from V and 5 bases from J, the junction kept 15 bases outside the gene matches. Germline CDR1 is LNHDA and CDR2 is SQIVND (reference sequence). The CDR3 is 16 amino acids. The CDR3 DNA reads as TGTGCCAGTAGGTCCTCCACAGGGGCCTTAAGGGAGACCCAGTACTTC. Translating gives CASRSSTGALRETQYF.

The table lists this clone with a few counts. The CDR3 DNA reads TGTGCCTGGACAGGGAACTATGGCTACACCTTC. It specifies CAWTGNYGYTF. The V call is TRBV30, the J call TRBJ1-2; TRBD1 might be the D (5 bases). This CDR3 is 11 amino acids long. The V gene lost 4 bases and the J gene lost 2 bases, with 5 bases spanning the gap. CDR1 is GTSNPN and CDR2 is SVGIG in the germline V gene (reference sequence).

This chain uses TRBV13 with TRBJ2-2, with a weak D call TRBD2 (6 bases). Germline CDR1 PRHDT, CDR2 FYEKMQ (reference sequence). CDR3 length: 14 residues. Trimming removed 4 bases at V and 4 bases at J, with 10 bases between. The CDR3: CASSSAGATGELFF. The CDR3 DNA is TGTGCCAGCAGCTCAGCGGGTGCCACCGGGGAGCTGTTTTTT. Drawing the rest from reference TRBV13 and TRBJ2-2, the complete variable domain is AAGVIQSPRHLIKEKRETATLKCYPIPRHDTVYWYQQGPGQDPQFLISFYEKMQSDKGSIPDRFSAQQFSDYHSELNMSSLELGDSALYFCASSSAGATGELFFGEGSRLTVL.

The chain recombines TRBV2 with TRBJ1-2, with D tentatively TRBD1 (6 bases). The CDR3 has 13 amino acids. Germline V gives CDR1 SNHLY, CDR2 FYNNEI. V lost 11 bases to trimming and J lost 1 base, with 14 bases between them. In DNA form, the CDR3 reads TGTGCCTCCCTGGACAGAGATAACTATGGCTACACCTTC. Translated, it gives CASLDRDNYGYTF.

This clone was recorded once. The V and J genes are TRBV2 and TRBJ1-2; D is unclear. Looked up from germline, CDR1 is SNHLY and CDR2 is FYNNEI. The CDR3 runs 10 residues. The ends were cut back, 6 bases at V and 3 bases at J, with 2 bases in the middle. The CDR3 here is CASSDYGYTF. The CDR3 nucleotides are TGTGCCAGCAGCGACTATGGCTACACCTTC. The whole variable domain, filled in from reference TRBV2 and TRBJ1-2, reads EPEVTQTPSHQVTQMGQEVILRCVPISNHLYFYWYRQILGQKVEFLVSFYNNEISEKSEIFDDQFSVERPDGSNFTLKIRSTKLEDSAMYFCASSDYGYTFGSGTRLTVV.

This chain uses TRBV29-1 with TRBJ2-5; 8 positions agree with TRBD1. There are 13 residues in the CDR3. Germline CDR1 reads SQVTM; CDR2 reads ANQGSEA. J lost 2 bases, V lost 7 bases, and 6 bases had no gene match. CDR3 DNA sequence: TGCAGCGGGCGCGACAGGGGACAAGAGACCCAGTACTTC. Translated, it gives CSGRDRGQETQYF.

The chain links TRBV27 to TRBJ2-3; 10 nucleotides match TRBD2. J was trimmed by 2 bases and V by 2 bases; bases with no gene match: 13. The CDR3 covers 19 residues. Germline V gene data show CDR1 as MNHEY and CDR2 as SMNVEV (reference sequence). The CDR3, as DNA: TGTGCCAGCAGTTTACGCGGTCTCCTAGCGGGAGCTCCCACAGATACGCAGTATTTT. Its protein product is CASSLRGLLAGAPTDTQYF.

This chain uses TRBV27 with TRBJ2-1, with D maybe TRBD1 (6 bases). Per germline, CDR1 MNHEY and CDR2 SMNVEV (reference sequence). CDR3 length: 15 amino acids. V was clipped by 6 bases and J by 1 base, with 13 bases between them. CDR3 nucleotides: TGTGCCAGCAGCGCACAGGGTTTTTCCTACAATGAGCAGTTCTTC. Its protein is CASSAQGFSYNEQFF.

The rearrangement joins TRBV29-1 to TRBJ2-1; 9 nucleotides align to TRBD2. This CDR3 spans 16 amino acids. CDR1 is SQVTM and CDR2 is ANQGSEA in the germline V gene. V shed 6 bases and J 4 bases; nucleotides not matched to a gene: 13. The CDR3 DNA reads TGCAGCGTGAGTCCTGGACTAGCGTTTTCATACAATGAGCAGTTCTTC. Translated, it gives CSVSPGLAFSYNEQFF.

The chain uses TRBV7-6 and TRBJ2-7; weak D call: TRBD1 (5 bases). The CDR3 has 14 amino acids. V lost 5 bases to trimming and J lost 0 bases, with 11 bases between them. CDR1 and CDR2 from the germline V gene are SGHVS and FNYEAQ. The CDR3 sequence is CASSLDRHSYEQYF. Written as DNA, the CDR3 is TGTGCCAGCAGCCTCGACAGACACTCCTACGAGCAGTACTTC.

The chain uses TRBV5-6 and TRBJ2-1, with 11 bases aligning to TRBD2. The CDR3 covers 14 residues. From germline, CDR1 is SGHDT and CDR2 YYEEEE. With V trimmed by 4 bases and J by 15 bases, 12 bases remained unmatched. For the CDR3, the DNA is TGTGCCAGCAGCCCGGGACTAGCGGTGACCGTAGTGTTCTTC. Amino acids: CASSPGLAVTVVFF.

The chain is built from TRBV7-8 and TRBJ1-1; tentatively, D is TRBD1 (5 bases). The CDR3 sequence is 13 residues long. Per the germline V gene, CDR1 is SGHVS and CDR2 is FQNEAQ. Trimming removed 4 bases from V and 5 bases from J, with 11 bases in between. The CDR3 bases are TGTGCCAGCAGCTCCCTTGGGGGGACTGAAGCTTTCTTT. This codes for CASSSLGGTEAFF. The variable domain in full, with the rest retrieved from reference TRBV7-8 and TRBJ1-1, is GAGVSQSPRYKVAKRGQDVALRCDPISGHVSLFWYQQALGQGPEFLTYFQNEAQLDKSGLPSDRFFAERPEGSVSTLKIQRTQQEDSAVYLCASSSLGGTEAFFGQGTRLTVV.

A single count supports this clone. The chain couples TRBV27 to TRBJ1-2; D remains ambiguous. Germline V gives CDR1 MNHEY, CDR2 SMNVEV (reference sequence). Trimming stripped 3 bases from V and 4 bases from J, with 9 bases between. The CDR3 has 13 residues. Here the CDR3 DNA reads TGTGCCAGCAGTTTTGGCGGGAGCTATGGCTACACCTTC. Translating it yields CASSFGGSYGYTF.

CDR3 bases: TGTGCCAGCAGTGAAGGTCAGATCTACAATGAGCAGTTCTTC. It translates to CASSEGQIYNEQFF. The chain couples TRBV2 to TRBJ2-1; D gene ambiguous. The CDR3 runs 14 residues. Germline values: CDR1 SNHLY, CDR2 FYNNEI. The V end lost 1 base, the J end lost 3 bases, and 7 bases lay between the germline ends.